The 5 T cell receptor beta chains below come from one sample, sequenced in a study of T cells in Graves' hyperthyroidism and ophthalmopathy. Amplified regions were TCR beta CDR3 sequences from RNA transcripts. The HTBI set primed first-round TCR CDR3 RT-PCR. TCRdb independently ran MiXCR on the multiplex PCR reads; one entry per CDR3 protein. The repertoire consists of fewer than 650,000 distinct CDR3 sequences, with 14% to 15% occurring once and the leading ten covering 4.3%. Source material: blood. The receptors come from a woman between 40 and 55 years old with Graves' ophthalmopathy.

Many counts were recorded for this clonotype. The chain has TRBV30 and TRBJ1-1; the D gene is possibly TRBD1 (5 bases). Deletions cut 2 bases from V and 10 bases from J, with 17 bases between. Germline CDR1 and CDR2: GTSNPN and SVGIG (reference sequence). The CDR3 is 13 amino acids. This CDR3 is CAWSPHGGEGAFF. Written as DNA, the CDR3 is TGTGCCTGGAGTCCTCATGGAGGGGAGGGAGCTTTCTTT.

CDR3 amino acids: CASSRTVRTDEQYF. The CDR3 DNA reads TGTGCCAGCAGCCGGACAGTACGGACGGACGAGCAGTACTTC. The V and J genes are TRBV6-2 or TRBV6-3 and TRBJ2-7; possible D gene TRBD1, 6 bases. This CDR3 has 14 residues. Trimming took 6 bases from V and 5 from J, leaving 17 bases between them. Per germline, CDR1 MNHEY and CDR2 SVGEGT.

This clonotype was counted only a few times. The rearrangement links TRBV29-1 to TRBJ1-3; 10 nucleotides match TRBD1. V lost 4 bases to trimming and J lost 4 bases; unmatched junction nucleotides: 13. Germline V gives CDR1 SQVTM, CDR2 ANQGSEA. The CDR3 is 17 residues long. CDR3 sequence (DNA): TGCAGCGTTGCTCCCGGGACAGGGGATCGTCGAGGAAACACCATATATTTT. Its protein is CSVAPGTGDRRGNTIYF.

The table lists this clonotype with a few counts. The J gene is TRBJ1-1, the V gene TRBV18; no clear D. The CDR3 loop spans 14 amino acids. Trimming left V 6 bases short and J 0 bases short, with 11 bases between. Germline V gene lookup returns CDR1 KGHSH and CDR2 LQKENI. CDR3 in amino acids: CASSPQDMNTEAFF. The CDR3 bases are TGTGCCAGCTCCCCTCAAGACATGAACACTGAAGCTTTCTTT. The whole variable domain, filled in from reference TRBV18 and TRBJ1-1, reads NAGVMQNPRHLVRRRGQEARLRCSPMKGHSHVYWYRQLPEEGLKFMVYLQKENIIDESGMPKERFSAEFPKEGPSILRIQQVVRGDSAAYFCASSPQDMNTEAFFGQGTRLTVV.

As for this clonotype: One end of the junction is discordant with germline, which a read error may explain. The V gene is TRBV7-3, the J gene TRBJ2-7; TRBD2 matches at 7 bases. The germline V gene encodes CDR1 SGHTA and CDR2 FQGTGA. The CDR3 sequence is 14 residues long. The DNA for the CDR3 is TGTGCCAGCAGCTTAGAGGGAGGGAACTACGGGCAGTACTTC. It codes for CASSLEGGNYGQYF.